A single sample gave rise to the 12 T cell receptor beta chains below, sequenced in a study of vaccination and CD4 T cells after COVID-19 (dated by TCRdb to between 2021 and 2022). The library was built by means of PCR. Sequencing used an Illumina iSeq 100. TCR sequencing of DNA from cultured CD4+ T cells used the Oncomine TCR Beta short-read assay at the Johns Hopkins FTIC core. Starting from the raw public reads, TCRdb applied fastp trimming at Q25, assembled clones with MiXCR and retained in-frame beta chains. Every CDR3 protein is listed once, alongside the most common genes and DNA of its rows. The sample records roughly 16,000 distinct CDR3 sequences, 45% to 50% of which are singletons. Roughly 12% of the sample rests with the top ten. The sample's treatment or condition label is to be understood as: approximately 10-day PBMC culture with coronavirus spike peptide pools or control peptides (ViraFEST assay).

These receptors have no known antigen. Input material: CD4+ T cells from blood, cultured in vitro. The receptors were sampled from a human donor who had recovered from COVID-19.

The chain combines TRBV24-1 with TRBJ2-7; no clear D gene. CDR1 KGHDR and CDR2 SFDVKD come from the germline V gene. The CDR3 has 10 amino acids. V was shortened by 8 bases and J by 0 bases, with 1 base between the two germline ends. The CDR3 DNA is TGTGCCACCAACTCCTACGAGCAGTACTTC. Translation: CATNSYEQYF.

The V and J genes are TRBV20-1 and TRBJ2-5; maybe TRBD1 (6 bases). The V and J ends lost 0 bases and 0 bases respectively, with 14 bases between them. Germline loops: CDR1 DFQATT, CDR2 SNEGSKA (reference sequence). The CDR3 spans 16 residues. CDR3 amino acids: CSARDLGHRYQETQYF. CDR3 bases: TGCAGTGCTAGAGATTTGGGACATCGGTACCAAGAGACCCAGTACTTC.

CDR3 in amino acids: CASSLLSQPQHF. As DNA, the CDR3 is TGTGCCAGCAGTTTACTGAGTCAGCCCCAGCATTTT. The chain carries TRBV6-2 or TRBV6-3 and TRBJ1-5; D remains ambiguous. CDR3 length: 12 residues. Germline CDR1 is MNHEY and CDR2 is SVGEGT. V lost 4 bases, J lost 6 bases, and 7 bases lay in between.

V and J are TRBV30 and TRBJ1-6; 7 bases match TRBD1. V gave up 3 bases and J gave up 7 bases; unmatched junction bases: 9. This CDR3 has 15 amino acids. Germline V gene sequence: CDR1 GTSNPN, CDR2 SVGIG (reference sequence). The CDR3 nucleotides are TGTGCCTGGAGGGCCCCTGGGACAGACAATTCACCCCTCCACTTT. This codes for CAWRAPGTDNSPLHF. The full variable domain, rest sourced from reference TRBV30 and TRBJ1-6, is SQTIHQWPATLVQPVGSPLSLECTVEGTSNPNLYWYRQAAGRGLQLLFYSVGIGQISSEVPQNLSASRPQDRQFILSSKKLLLSDSGFYLCAWRAPGTDNSPLHFGNGTRLTVT.

In DNA form, the CDR3 reads TGTGCCAGCAGCCTGGGACGGTGGAACACTGAAGCTTTCTTT. This translates into CASSLGRWNTEAFF. V is TRBV11-2 and J is TRBJ1-1; weak D call: TRBD1 (5 bases). The V gene lost 5 bases and the J gene lost 1 base, with 11 bases spanning the gap. CDR3 size: 14 residues. CDR1 is SGHAT and CDR2 is FQNNGV in the germline V gene.

This chain connects TRBV7-2 to TRBJ1-5, with D perhaps matching TRBD1 (5 bases). The germline V gene encodes CDR1 SGHTA and CDR2 FQGNSA. The CDR3 extends over 12 amino acids. The V and J ends lost 2 bases and 12 bases respectively, with 11 bases between them. The CDR3 sequence: CASSLPEGRQHF. CDR3 in DNA: TGTGCCAGCAGCTTACCCGAGGGGCGCCAGCATTTT.

The chain uses TRBV7-2 and TRBJ1-5; possibly TRBD1 for D (5 bases). V was cut by 5 bases and J by 1 base, with 9 bases left in between. CDR3 length equals 14 residues. The germline CDR1 and CDR2 sequences are SGHTA and FQGNSA. For the CDR3, the DNA is TGTGCCAGCAGCCCGGGACTCAGCAATCAGCCCCAGCATTTT. Amino acids: CASSPGLSNQPQHF.

By sample fraction, this clonotype is medium-sized. The chain carries TRBV15 and TRBJ1-1; 9 nucleotides align to TRBD1. The ends lost 6 bases at V and 1 base at J; junction bases unmatched: 3. This CDR3 is 14 amino acids long. The germline V gene encodes CDR1 LNHNV and CDR2 YYDKDF (reference sequence). Here the CDR3 reads CATRADRGNTEAFF. The CDR3 DNA sequence: TGTGCCACCAGAGCGGACAGGGGGAACACTGAAGCTTTCTTT.

V is TRBV6-5 and J is TRBJ2-7; tentative D call: TRBD2 (5 bases). From germline, CDR1 is MNHEY and CDR2 SVGAGI. This CDR3 region has 14 residues. V lost 4 bases to trimming and J lost 2 bases, with 12 bases between them. CDR3 nucleotides: TGTGCCAGCAGTTCACAGACTACCACCTACGAGCAGTACTTC. Residues: CASSSQTTTYEQYF.

This clonotype has just one count. The CDR3 loop reads CASSPLTGGNGYTF. In DNA form, the CDR3 reads TGTGCCAGCAGCCCCCTGACAGGGGGCAACGGCTACACCTTC. V gene TRBV4-2 combines with J gene TRBJ1-2; 10 bases line up with TRBD1. V lost 4 bases and J lost 8; bases outside the gene matches: 7. CDR3 length: 14 residues. Germline V lookup: CDR1 LGHNA, CDR2 YNFKEQ.

The chain is built from TRBV7-2 and TRBJ2-7, with D perhaps TRBD2 (6 bases). V lost 4 bases and J 0 bases, leaving 10 bases between the germline ends. CDR1 is SGHTA, CDR2 FQGNSA, per germline. The CDR3 is made up of 14 amino acids. The CDR3 DNA sequence: TGTGCCAGCAGCTCTGGAGGGGCCTCCTACGAGCAGTACTTC. It codes for CASSSGGASYEQYF.

This sequence joins TRBV7-9 and TRBJ1-4; tentative D call: TRBD1 (6 bases). In germline, CDR1 is SEHNR, CDR2 FQNEAQ (reference sequence). V was clipped by 1 base and J by 5 bases, with 8 bases between them. The CDR3 is 14 residues long. CDR3 nucleotide sequence: TGTGCCAGCAGCTTAGAACAGGGAAATGAAAAACTGTTTTTT. It is translated as CASSLEQGNEKLFF.